These 28 T cell receptor beta chains share one sample of origin, sequenced in a study of shared clonotypes between healthy human individuals (dated by TCRdb to the early 2020s). The library was made by the immunoSEQ multiplex PCR assay. The source is immuneACCESS, and TCRdb retained only in-frame sequences with V and J called. Part of the clones is not carried over; for the studies checked, unresolved V genes explain less than half of this, and the remainder is unexplained. In all, the sample holds around 700,000 clones, and 72% of those were seen once. Less than 2% of the sample goes to the ten largest clones. The sequenced material came from memory CD4+ T cells sorted from blood. The sample's cell subset or site label, in plain terms: CD45RA-negative fraction. These receptors came from a woman in her twenties or thirties in good health.

V gene TRBV28 combines with J gene TRBJ2-7, with TRBD2 as a possible D gene (6 bases). CDR1 MDHEN and CDR2 SYDVKM come from the germline V gene. This CDR3 spans 16 amino acids. V lost 7 bases, J lost 5 bases, and 24 bases lay in between. The CDR3 sequence: CASTPRGREKIHEQYF. The CDR3 DNA reads TGTGCCAGCACCCCCCGAGGGCGGGAAAAAATCCACGAGCAGTACTTC.

This clone was seen a handful of times. This chain links TRBV27 with TRBJ1-5; a possible D gene is TRBD1 (5 bases). The germline CDR1 and CDR2 sequences are MNHEY and SMNVEV (reference sequence). Trimming pared 2 bases from V and 4 bases from J, leaving 12 bases between. The CDR3 spans 15 residues. The CDR3 region is CASSLGANRNQPQHF. The CDR3 region has the DNA TGTGCCAGCAGTTTAGGGGCCAACAGGAATCAGCCCCAGCATTTT.

In its sample, this clone was seen a few times. In nucleotides, the CDR3 is TGTGCCAGCAGCTTAGAACCCAGCTCCTACGAGCAGTACTTC. Protein: CASSLEPSSYEQYF. The gene calls are TRBV7-2 and TRBJ2-7; D is uncertain. V was pared by 1 base and J by 0 bases, with 7 bases between. Germline loops: CDR1 SGHTA, CDR2 FQGNSA. The CDR3 has 14 amino acids.

The chain employs TRBV19 and TRBJ1-5; 11 positions agree with TRBD1. Germline V gives CDR1 LNHDA, CDR2 SQIVND (reference sequence). The ends lost 4 bases at V and 5 bases at J; junction bases unmatched: 4. The CDR3 has 15 amino acids. The CDR3 sequence: CASSTDRGLDQPQHF. The CDR3 coding sequence is TGTGCCAGTAGTACGGACAGGGGGCTCGATCAGCCCCAGCATTTT.

The chain combines TRBV28 with TRBJ1-5; 8 nucleotides agree with TRBD1. Unmatched junction bases numbered 7, after V lost 6 bases and J lost 6 bases. The germline CDR1 and CDR2 sequences are MDHEN and SYDVKM. The CDR3 covers 14 residues. The CDR3 is CASRSSGGGQPQHF. The CDR3 DNA is TGTGCCAGCAGATCTTCAGGGGGCGGTCAGCCCCAGCATTTT.

V usage is TRBV28 and J usage is TRBJ1-5; possibly TRBD1 for D (5 bases). V was pared by 3 bases and J by 3 bases, with 15 bases between. There are 16 residues in the CDR3. CDR1 and CDR2 from the germline V gene are MDHEN and SYDVKM. The CDR3 DNA sequence: TGTGCCAGCAGTTTTTATGGCAGGGCGATCAATCAGCCCCAGCATTTT. It is translated as CASSFYGRAINQPQHF.

This clone occurred a few times. This chain joins TRBV19 and TRBJ2-3; D gene uncertain. CDR1 LNHDA and CDR2 SQIVND come from the germline V gene (reference sequence). This CDR3 contains 14 residues. The V and J ends lost 5 bases and 0 bases respectively, with 9 bases between them. DNA for the CDR3: TGTGCCAGTAGTCCCCCCGAGAGCACAGATACGCAGTATTTT. The encoded protein is CASSPPESTDTQYF.

This rearrangement joins TRBV28 to TRBJ2-3; TRBD2 might be the D (6 bases). The CDR3 runs 17 residues. Between the trimmed V and J ends, which lost 4 bases and 0 bases, there was a span of 17 bases. Germline CDR1 is MDHEN and CDR2 is SYDVKM. The CDR3: CASSSPRGYSSTDTQYF. Here the CDR3 DNA reads TGTGCCAGCAGTTCCCCGCGGGGCTATTCTAGCACAGATACGCAGTATTTT. Variable domain in full (rest from reference TRBV28 and TRBJ2-3): DVKVTQSSRYLVKRTGEKVFLECVQDMDHENMFWYRQDPGLGLRLIYFSYDVKMKEKGDIPEGYSVSREKKERFSLILESASTNQTSMYLCASSSPRGYSSTDTQYFGPGTRLTVL.

This clone appeared a single time. The chain uses TRBV6-5 and TRBJ1-2; 11 nucleotides match TRBD1. With 7 bases clipped from V and 7 bases from J, the junction kept 11 bases outside the gene matches. The V gene's germline CDR1 is MNHEY and CDR2 SVGAGI. The CDR3 contains 15 residues. CDR3 nucleotides: TGTGCCAGCATCCCGACTGGACAGGGGGCGGGTGGCTACACCTTC. It codes for CASIPTGQGAGGYTF.

This clone was seen a few times. The chain uses TRBV21-1 and TRBJ1-1; TRBD1 is taken as the D call from the table, unchecked against the DNA. TRBV21-1 is a pseudogene locus. The CDR3 length is 9 residues. The DNA of the CDR3 is TGTGCCAGCAGCAGGGCAGCTTTCTTT. Translation: CASSRAAFF.

The gene calls are TRBV10-2 and TRBJ1-1, with 7 bases matching TRBD1. J gave up 0 bases and V 8 bases, and 3 bases lay outside the gene matches. This CDR3 contains 13 residues. Looked up from germline, CDR1 is WSHSY and CDR2 is SAAADI. DNA for the CDR3: TGCGCCAGCCGGGGACAGTTGAACACTGAAGCTTTCTTT. As protein: CASRGQLNTEAFF.

This clone was picked up a small number of times. The chain has TRBV5-6 and TRBJ1-2; D remains ambiguous. The CDR3 extends over 16 amino acids. V lost 5 bases to trimming and J lost 5 bases, with 22 bases between them. Germline-derived CDR1 and CDR2 are SGHDT and YYEEEE. CDR3 amino acids: CASRPDSRTLIYGYTF. CDR3 nucleotides: TGTGCCAGCAGACCTGACTCCCGTACCCTTATATATGGCTACACCTTC.

In its sample, this clone was seen once. This rearrangement joins TRBV15 to TRBJ1-5; D is undetermined. The CDR3 consists of 15 residues. Germline CDR1 LNHNV, CDR2 YYDKDF (reference sequence). Trimming cost V 4 bases and J 7 bases, with 17 bases left between them. The CDR3 reads CATSMPGVGVQPQHF. CDR3 nucleotide sequence: TGTGCCACCAGCATGCCAGGCGTGGGAGTACAGCCCCAGCATTTT. Using reference TRBV15 and TRBJ1-5 for the parts outside the CDR3, the full variable domain is DAMVIQNPRYQVTQFGKPVTLSCSQTLNHNVMYWYQQKSSQAPKLLFHYYDKDFNNEADTPDNFQSRRPNTSFCFLDIRSPGLGDTAMYLCATSMPGVGVQPQHFGDGTRLSIL.

Note on this clone: One base separates it from a far larger clone, so it is likely a read error. V is TRBV11-2 and J is TRBJ2-7; D gene uncertain. The CDR3 is 11 amino acids. The germline gives CDR1 SGHAT, CDR2 FQNNGV. Trimming took off 5 bases at V and 3 bases at J, with 5 bases between the two ends. CDR3 sequence reads: CASSGLYEQYF. CDR3 bases: TGTGCCAGCAGCGGGCTCTACGAGCAGTACTTC.

This clone was counted at least ten times. The rearrangement links TRBV5-6 to TRBJ2-5; D possibly corresponds to TRBD2 (6 bases). Germline V gene lookup returns CDR1 SGHDT and CDR2 YYEEEE. The CDR3 covers 15 residues. With 0 bases removed from V and 5 bases from J, the gap between germline ends came to 14 bases. CDR3 in DNA: TGTGCCAGCAGCTTGGCCTGGGGGGACTGGGAGACCCAGTACTTC. It codes for CASSLAWGDWETQYF.

This chain uses TRBV9 with TRBJ2-1, with D perhaps matching TRBD2 (6 bases). The CDR3 loop spans 13 amino acids. Germline V lookup: CDR1 SGDLS, CDR2 YYNGEE. With 1 base removed from V and 7 bases from J, the gap between germline ends came to 9 bases. CDR3 coding DNA: TGTGCCAGCAGCGTATCTAGCGAAAATGAGCAGTTCTTC. This codes for CASSVSSENEQFF.

The chain uses TRBV5-6 and TRBJ2-7; TRBD2 aligns across 9 bases. With 1 base clipped from V and 9 bases from J, the junction kept 2 bases outside the gene matches. The CDR3 has 12 residues. The germline gives CDR1 SGHDT, CDR2 YYEEEE. CDR3 bases: TGTGCCAGCAGCTTGAGCGGGAGGAGGCAGTACTTC. Translation gives CASSLSGRRQYF.

This chain connects TRBV30 to TRBJ1-3, with a tentative D call TRBD1 (6 bases). CDR1 GTSNPN and CDR2 SVGIG come from the germline V gene (reference sequence). The germline V and J ends were trimmed by 3 bases and 2 bases, with 11 bases remaining between them. The CDR3 spans 14 residues. In nucleotides, the CDR3 is TGTGCCTGGAGGGCCGGGGGGCCTGGAAACACCATATATTTT. This translates into CAWRAGGPGNTIYF. Full variable domain (missing parts from reference TRBV30 and TRBJ1-3): SQTIHQWPATLVQPVGSPLSLECTVEGTSNPNLYWYRQAAGRGLQLLFYSVGIGQISSEVPQNLSASRPQDRQFILSSKKLLLSDSGFYLCAWRAGGPGNTIYFGEGSWLTVV.

This clone was seen just once. The CDR3 region is CASGAGGPSGANVLTF. The CDR3 nucleotides read TGTGCCAGCGGAGCGGGAGGGCCGTCTGGGGCCAACGTCCTGACTTTC. The V call is TRBV27, the J call TRBJ2-6; 10 bases are a match to TRBD2. V dropped 8 bases and J dropped 1; count of bases not matched to a gene: 5. Per germline, CDR1 MNHEY and CDR2 SMNVEV (reference sequence). The CDR3 loop spans 16 amino acids.

V usage is TRBV11-1 and J usage is TRBJ2-5; no reliable D call. V was cut by 5 bases and J by 5 bases, with 15 bases left in between. The CDR3 sequence is 14 residues long. Germline lookup yields CDR1 SGHAT and CDR2 FQDESV (reference sequence). CDR3 region: CASSPTANGETQYF. CDR3 DNA sequence: TGTGCCAGCAGCCCGACTGCGAACGGGGAGACCCAGTACTTC.

This clone showed up many times. The chain uses TRBV18 and TRBJ2-5; D remains unclear. Germline CDR1 and CDR2: KGHSH and LQKENI. This CDR3 region has 12 residues. The ends were cut back, 2 bases at V and 7 bases at J, with 8 bases in the middle. In nucleotides, the CDR3 is TGTGCCAGCTCACCAGGCATGGCGACCCAGTACTTC. This sequence encodes CASSPGMATQYF.

This rearrangement joins TRBV28 to TRBJ1-2; tentatively, D is TRBD1 (6 bases). Germline V gene data show CDR1 as MDHEN and CDR2 as SYDVKM. With 5 bases removed from V and 2 bases from J, the gap between germline ends came to 15 bases. CDR3 length: 15 amino acids. CDR3 sequence: CASSQPGTLNYGYTF. CDR3 sequence (DNA): TGTGCCAGCAGTCAACCGGGGACATTAAACTATGGCTACACCTTC.

This clone was counted only a few times. The chain combines TRBV30 with TRBJ1-4; tentative D call: TRBD1 (6 bases). Trimming stripped 0 bases from V and 7 bases from J, with 21 bases between. The CDR3 sequence is 17 residues long. The germline CDR1 and CDR2 sequences are GTSNPN and SVGIG (reference sequence). The CDR3 DNA sequence: TGTGCCTGGAGTGTTACAATACTACGGGGGCTGAGTGAAAAACTGTTTTTT. Amino acids: CAWSVTILRGLSEKLFF.

This clone was counted ten times or more. The chain links TRBV25-1 to TRBJ2-7; D unresolved. This CDR3 has 12 residues. V gave up 1 base and J gave up 6 bases, with 7 bases separating them. CDR1 and CDR2 (germline): MGHDK, SYGVNS. The CDR3: CASSESAGEQYF. The CDR3 coding sequence is TGTGCCAGCAGTGAATCCGCAGGCGAGCAGTACTTC.

The rearrangement joins TRBV2 to TRBJ2-5; 13 bases line up with TRBD2. Germline lookup yields CDR1 SNHLY and CDR2 FYNNEI. The CDR3 covers 16 residues. V shed 6 bases and J 2 bases; nucleotides not matched to a gene: 6. The CDR3 loop reads CASRATSGGGQETQYF. CDR3 bases: TGTGCCAGCAGGGCAACTAGCGGGGGGGGGCAAGAGACCCAGTACTTC.

This clone was observed a few times. The genes are TRBV25-1 and TRBJ2-2; D might be TRBD1 (6 bases). The germline CDR1 and CDR2 sequences are MGHDK and SYGVNS. Between the trimmed V and J ends, which lost 6 bases and 9 bases, there was a span of 11 bases. This CDR3 has 12 residues. The CDR3 bases are TGTGCCAGCAGCGCGGACAGCCGGGAGCTGTTTTTT. The encoded protein is CASSADSRELFF.

The chain is built from TRBV6-1 and TRBJ1-1, with TRBD1 matching over 7 bases. This CDR3 has 14 amino acids. The V gene end was trimmed by 7 bases and the J gene end by 5 bases; junction bases not matched to a gene: 10. The V gene's germline CDR1 is MNHNS and CDR2 SASEGT. In nucleotides, the CDR3 is TGTGCCAGCACCTCAGGGGGTAGGGTGACTGAAGCTTTCTTT. Residues: CASTSGGRVTEAFF.

V is TRBV28 and J is TRBJ1-1; 8 nucleotides match TRBD1. The CDR3 loop spans 14 amino acids. Germline V CDR1 and CDR2: MDHEN, SYDVKM. V was pared by 6 bases and J by 6 bases, with 9 bases of the junction left unmatched. The CDR3 DNA reads as TGTGCCAGCAGGCCACAGGGGGATGTATCTGAAGCTTTCTTT. It encodes CASRPQGDVSEAFF.